Below, one T cell receptor beta chain is given with its context. Its antigen remains unidentified. In total, each donor contributed a single heparinised blood draw that averaged around 110 mL. This sample is part of a study of beta chain features in type 1 diabetes. General observations from the study: Healthy donors had naive, central memory and Treg TCRB repertoires that appeared less similar than those seen among patients. Type 1 diabetes patients had fewer VDJ junction insertions and more deletions. Over-representation of high TCR-expressing cells was a possible consequence of cDNA sequencing.

The investigators reverse transcribed all of the isolated RNA, so they sequenced expressed TCRB transcripts. Some clones are missing from TCRdb's copy, which holds only in-frame ones; the method was immunoSEQ multiplex PCR. The top ten hold 0.02% to 0.025% of the sample, which has 900,000 or so clones, roughly 16% seen once. CDR1 and CDR2 from the germline V gene are KGHSH and LQKENI. This CDR3 comprises 15 residues. V shed 4 bases and J 10 bases; nucleotides not matched to a gene: 12. This clonotype was obtained from a woman aged 18-29 years in good health. The sequenced material came from naive CD4+ T cells from blood. The chain uses TRBV18 and TRBJ1-5, with 8 bases matching TRBD1. The CDR3 region has the DNA TGTGCCAGCTCACTTGACAGGGGCCCGCTCAAACCCCAGCATTTT. Translation gives CASSLDRGPLKPQHF. The full variable domain, in which reference TRBV18 and TRBJ1-5 provide the parts outside the CDR3, is NAGVMQNPRHLVRRRGQEARLRCSPMKGHSHVYWYRQLPEEGLKFMVYLQKENIIDESGMPKERFSAEFPKEGPSILRIQQVVRGDSAAYFCASSLDRGPLKPQHFGDGTRLSIL.